This T cell receptor (beta chain) was identified during a study of cytomegalovirus exposure and HLA in healthy donors. Overall study: Tens of millions of unique TCR sequences came from HLA-typed donors in an early release. Falling in the Caucasian-associated ancestry cluster were about four fifths of a few hundred genotyped donors.

J was trimmed by 4 bases and V by 4 bases; bases with no gene match: 6. The CDR3 has 14 residues. CDR1 is SGHDN, CDR2 FVKESK, per germline. General observations from the study: Rare TCR sequences predominated, though certain public TCRs were found in many donors.

This clone showed up just a few times. Its antigen is undetermined. In the PCR, 60 Vbeta and 13 Jbeta primers were used. Some clones are missing from TCRdb's copy, which holds only in-frame ones; the method was immunoSEQ multiplex PCR. In the table there are about 200,000 clones, about 12% of which are singletons. Sequenced: PBMCs. The V gene is TRBV14, the J gene TRBJ2-7; 8 bases align to TRBD2. The TCR comes from a man aged 50 to 60 in good health and CMV-seropositive. The CDR3 DNA sequence: TGTGCCAGCAGCCTCGGCGGGGGGCAATACGAGCAGTACTTC. Translating it yields CASSLGGGQYEQYF.